This T cell receptor beta chain was sequenced in a study of Ad26.COV2.S vaccination and SARS-CoV-2 variants. Turning to the study itself: Ad26.COV2.S, an intramuscular injection, was given once or twice 56 days apart.

Germline-derived CDR1 and CDR2 are SGHTA and FQGNSA. The CDR3 sequence is 17 residues long. The V gene lost 1 base and the J gene lost 5 bases, with 17 bases spanning the gap. Sample treatment: about 20 received Ad26.COV2.S at low or high dose, single or two shots; about 5 received placebo; per-sample allocation not given. Specimen acquisition occurred on day 63 following the initial vaccine or placebo injection. The shot given was an Ad26 vector that makes Wuhan-strain SARS-CoV-2 spike. Here immunoSEQ multiplex PCR was the method, and the copy in TCRdb shows in-frame clones only, minus some. The sample consists of over 350,000 clones, roughly nine tenths of them appearing once.

The chain uses TRBV7-2 and TRBJ1-4; weak D call: TRBD1 (6 bases). The starting material was peripheral blood, obtained in a trial of Ad26.COV2.S vaccine versus placebo. This TCR came from a person between 18 and 65 years old who received the Ad26.COV2.S COVID-19 vaccine or a placebo. The CDR3, as DNA: TGTGCCAGCAGCTTAGTAGTTGCCGGGACAAAGAATGAAAAACTGTTTTTT. This encodes CASSLVVAGTKNEKLFF.